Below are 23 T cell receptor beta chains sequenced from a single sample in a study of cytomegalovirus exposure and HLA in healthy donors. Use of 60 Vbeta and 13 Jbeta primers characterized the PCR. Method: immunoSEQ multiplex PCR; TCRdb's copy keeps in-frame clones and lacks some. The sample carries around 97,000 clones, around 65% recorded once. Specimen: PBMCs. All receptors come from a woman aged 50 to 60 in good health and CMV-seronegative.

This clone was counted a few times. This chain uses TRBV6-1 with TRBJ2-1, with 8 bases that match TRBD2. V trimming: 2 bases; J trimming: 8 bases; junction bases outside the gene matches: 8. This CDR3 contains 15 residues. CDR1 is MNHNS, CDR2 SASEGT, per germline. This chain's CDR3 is CASSESGGRNDEQFF. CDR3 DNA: TGTGCCAGCAGTGAATCGGGGGGGAGAAATGATGAGCAGTTCTTC.

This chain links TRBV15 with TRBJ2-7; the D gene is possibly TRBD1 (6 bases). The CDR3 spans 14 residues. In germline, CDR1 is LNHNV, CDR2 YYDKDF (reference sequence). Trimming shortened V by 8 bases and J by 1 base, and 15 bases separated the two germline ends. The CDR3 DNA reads TGTGCCACCCAACCGGGACATGATTCCTACGAGCAGTACTTC. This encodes CATQPGHDSYEQYF. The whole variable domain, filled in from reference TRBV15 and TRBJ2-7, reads DAMVIQNPRYQVTQFGKPVTLSCSQTLNHNVMYWYQQKSSQAPKLLFHYYDKDFNNEADTPDNFQSRRPNTSFCFLDIRSPGLGDTAMYLCATQPGHDSYEQYFGPGTRLTVT.

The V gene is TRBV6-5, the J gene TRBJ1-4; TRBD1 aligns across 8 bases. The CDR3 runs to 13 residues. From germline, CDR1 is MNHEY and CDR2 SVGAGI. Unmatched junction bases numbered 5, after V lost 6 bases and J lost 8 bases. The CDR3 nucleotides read TGTGCCAGCAGGGACAGGGTTCGAGAAAAACTGTTTTTT. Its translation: CASRDRVREKLFF.

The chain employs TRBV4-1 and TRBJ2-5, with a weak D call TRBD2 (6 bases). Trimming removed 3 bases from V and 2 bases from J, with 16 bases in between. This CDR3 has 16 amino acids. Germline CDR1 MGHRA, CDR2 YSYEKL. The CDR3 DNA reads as TGCGCCAGCAGCCATCCGAGGCGGGGCCCTCAAGAGACCCAGTACTTC. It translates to CASSHPRRGPQETQYF.

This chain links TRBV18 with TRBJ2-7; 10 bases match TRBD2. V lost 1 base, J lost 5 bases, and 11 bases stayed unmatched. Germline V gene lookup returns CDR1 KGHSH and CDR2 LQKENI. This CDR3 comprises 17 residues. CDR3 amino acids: CASSPRNPSGRGDEQYF. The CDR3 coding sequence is TGTGCCAGCTCACCACGCAATCCTAGCGGGAGAGGAGACGAGCAGTACTTC.

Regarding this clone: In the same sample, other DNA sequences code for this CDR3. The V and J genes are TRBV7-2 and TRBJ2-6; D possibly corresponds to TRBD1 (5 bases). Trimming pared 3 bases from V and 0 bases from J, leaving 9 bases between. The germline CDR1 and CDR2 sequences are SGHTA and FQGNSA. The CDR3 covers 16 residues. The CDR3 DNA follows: TGTGCCAGCAGCTTGCAGGGCCACTCTGGGGCCAACGTCCTGACTTTC. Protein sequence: CASSLQGHSGANVLTF.

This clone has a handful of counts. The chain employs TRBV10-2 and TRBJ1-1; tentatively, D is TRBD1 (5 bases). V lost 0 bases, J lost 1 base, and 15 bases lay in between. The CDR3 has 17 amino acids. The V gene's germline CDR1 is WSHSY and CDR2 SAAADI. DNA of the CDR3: TGCGCCAGCAGTGAGTCGGTTCTGCAGGGAACGAACACTGAAGCTTTCTTT. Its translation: CASSESVLQGTNTEAFF.

Written as DNA, the CDR3 is TGCGCCAGCAGCTTGGAGGGCGGGGGCCCCTACGAGCAGTACTTC. Protein sequence: CASSLEGGGPYEQYF. The chain carries TRBV5-1 and TRBJ2-7; possibly TRBD2 for D (7 bases). The CDR3 is 15 residues long. Trimming removed 0 bases from V and 2 bases from J, with 12 bases in between. Germline loops: CDR1 SGHRS, CDR2 YFSETQ.

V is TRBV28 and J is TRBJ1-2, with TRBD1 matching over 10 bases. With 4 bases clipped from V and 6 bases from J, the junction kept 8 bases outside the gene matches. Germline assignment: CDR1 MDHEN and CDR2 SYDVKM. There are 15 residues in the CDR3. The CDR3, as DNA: TGTGCCAGCAGTTCCTACGACAGGGGGCGCGATGGCTACACCTTC. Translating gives CASSSYDRGRDGYTF.

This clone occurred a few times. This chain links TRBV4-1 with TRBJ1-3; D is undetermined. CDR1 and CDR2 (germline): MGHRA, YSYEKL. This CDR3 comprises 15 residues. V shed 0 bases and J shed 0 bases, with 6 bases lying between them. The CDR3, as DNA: TGCGCCAGCAGCCAAGAGGGCAGCTCTGGAAACACCATATATTTT. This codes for CASSQEGSSGNTIYF.

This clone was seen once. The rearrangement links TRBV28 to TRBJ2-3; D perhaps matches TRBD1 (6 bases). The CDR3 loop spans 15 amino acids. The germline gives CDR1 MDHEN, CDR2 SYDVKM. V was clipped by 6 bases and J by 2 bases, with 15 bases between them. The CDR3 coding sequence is TGTGCCAGCAGACCGATGGGACAATACACAGATACGCAGTATTTT. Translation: CASRPMGQYTDTQYF.

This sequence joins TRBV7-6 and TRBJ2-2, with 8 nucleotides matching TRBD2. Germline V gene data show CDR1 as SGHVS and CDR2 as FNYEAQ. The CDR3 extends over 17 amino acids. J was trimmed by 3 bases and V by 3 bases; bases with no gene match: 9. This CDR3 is CASSFDTGGRDTGELFF. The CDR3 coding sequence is TGTGCCAGCAGCTTTGACACGGGAGGGCGGGACACCGGGGAGCTGTTTTTT.

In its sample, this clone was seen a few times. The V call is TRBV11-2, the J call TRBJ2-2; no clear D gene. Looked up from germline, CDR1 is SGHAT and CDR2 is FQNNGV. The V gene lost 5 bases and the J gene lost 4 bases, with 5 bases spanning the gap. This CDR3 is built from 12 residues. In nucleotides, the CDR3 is TGTGCCAGCAGCCAAATCACCGGGGAGCTGTTTTTT. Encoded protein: CASSQITGELFF.

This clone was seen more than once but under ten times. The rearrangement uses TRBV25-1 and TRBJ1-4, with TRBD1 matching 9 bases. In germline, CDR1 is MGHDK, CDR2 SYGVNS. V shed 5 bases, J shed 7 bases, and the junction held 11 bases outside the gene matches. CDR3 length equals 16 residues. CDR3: CASSYHSGTGSEKLFF. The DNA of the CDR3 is TGTGCCAGCAGTTATCACTCCGGGACAGGGTCTGAAAAACTGTTTTTT.

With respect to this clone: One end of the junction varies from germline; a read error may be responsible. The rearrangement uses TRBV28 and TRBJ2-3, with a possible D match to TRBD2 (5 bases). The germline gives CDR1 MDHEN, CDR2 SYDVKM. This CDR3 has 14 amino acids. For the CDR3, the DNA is TGTGCCAGCAGTTTTGCGGACTCCACATATACGCAGTATTTT. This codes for CASSFADSTYTQYF.

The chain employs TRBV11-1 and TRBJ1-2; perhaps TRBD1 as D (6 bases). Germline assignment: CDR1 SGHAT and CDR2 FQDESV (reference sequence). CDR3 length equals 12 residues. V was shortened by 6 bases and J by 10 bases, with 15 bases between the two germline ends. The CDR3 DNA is TGTGCCAGCAGGAGTCAGGGGTTACTCTACACCTTC. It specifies CASRSQGLLYTF. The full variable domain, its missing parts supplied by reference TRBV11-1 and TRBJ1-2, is EAEVAQSPRYKITEKSQAVAFWCDPISGHATLYWYRQILGQGPELLVQFQDESVVDDSQLPKDRFSAERLKGVDSTLKIQPAELGDSAMYLCASRSQGLLYTFGSGTRLTVV.

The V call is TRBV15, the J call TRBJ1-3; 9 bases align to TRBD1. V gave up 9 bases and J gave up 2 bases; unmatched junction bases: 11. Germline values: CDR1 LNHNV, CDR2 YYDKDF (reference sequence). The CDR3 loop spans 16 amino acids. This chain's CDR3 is CATQLQGALTGNTIYF. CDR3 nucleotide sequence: TGTGCCACACAACTACAGGGGGCTCTGACTGGAAACACCATATATTTT.

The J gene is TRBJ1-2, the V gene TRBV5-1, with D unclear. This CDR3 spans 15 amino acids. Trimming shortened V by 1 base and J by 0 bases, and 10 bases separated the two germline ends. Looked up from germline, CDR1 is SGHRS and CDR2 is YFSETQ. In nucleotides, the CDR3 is TGCGCCAGCAGCTTGATCGAAAGCCCTAACTATGGCTACACCTTC. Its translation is CASSLIESPNYGYTF.

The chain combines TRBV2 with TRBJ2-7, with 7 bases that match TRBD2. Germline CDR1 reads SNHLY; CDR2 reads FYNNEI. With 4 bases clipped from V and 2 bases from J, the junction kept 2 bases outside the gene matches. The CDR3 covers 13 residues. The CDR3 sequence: CASSVLAAYEQYF. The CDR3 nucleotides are TGTGCCAGCAGTGTCCTAGCGGCCTACGAGCAGTACTTC.

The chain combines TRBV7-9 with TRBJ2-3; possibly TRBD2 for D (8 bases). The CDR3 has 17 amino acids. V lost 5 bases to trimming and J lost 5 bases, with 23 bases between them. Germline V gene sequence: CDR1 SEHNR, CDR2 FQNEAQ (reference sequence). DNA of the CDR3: TGTGCCAGCAGCCAGGGGGATGCAGCGGGAGAGGAAGATACGCAGTATTTT. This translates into CASSQGDAAGEEDTQYF.

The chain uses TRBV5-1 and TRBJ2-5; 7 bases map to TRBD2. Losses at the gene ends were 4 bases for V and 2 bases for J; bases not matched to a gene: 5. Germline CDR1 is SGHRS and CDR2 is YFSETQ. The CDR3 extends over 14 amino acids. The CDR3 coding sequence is TGCGCCAGCAGCCGCGGGACTACTCAAGAGACCCAGTACTTC. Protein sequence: CASSRGTTQETQYF. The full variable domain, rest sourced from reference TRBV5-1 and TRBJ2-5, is KAGVTQTPRYLIKTRGQQVTLSCSPISGHRSVSWYQQTPGQGLQFLFEYFSETQRNKGNFPGRFSGRQFSNSRSEMNVSTLELGDSALYLCASSRGTTQETQYFGPGTRLLVL.

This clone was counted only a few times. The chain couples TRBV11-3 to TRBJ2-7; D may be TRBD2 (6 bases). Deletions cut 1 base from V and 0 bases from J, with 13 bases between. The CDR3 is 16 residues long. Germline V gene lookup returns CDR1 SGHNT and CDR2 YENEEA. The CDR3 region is CASSLGGGPSSYEQYF. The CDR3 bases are TGTGCCAGCAGCTTAGGTGGAGGGCCTAGCTCCTACGAGCAGTACTTC.

This CDR3 reads CASSSAGTGGETQYF. CDR3 sequence (DNA): TGCGCCAGCAGCTCTGCCGGGACAGGGGGAGAGACCCAGTACTTC. V usage is TRBV5-1 and J usage is TRBJ2-5, with 11 bases lining up with TRBD1. V dropped 3 bases and J dropped 4; count of bases not matched to a gene: 5. Germline V gives CDR1 SGHRS, CDR2 YFSETQ. This CDR3 contains 15 residues.